The clone carrying this TCR beta chain was seen more than once but under ten times. The CDR3 runs 15 residues. V gave up 2 bases and J gave up 3 bases, with 14 bases separating them. In germline, CDR1 is GTSNPN, CDR2 SVGIG (reference sequence). These data belong to a study of cytomegalovirus exposure and HLA in healthy donors. About the research overall: Of all 400 or so donors who were genotyped, roughly 81% belonged to the Caucasian-associated ancestry cluster.

Primers for the PCR totalled 60 Vbeta and 13 Jbeta. Here immunoSEQ multiplex PCR was the method, and the copy in TCRdb shows in-frame clones only, minus some. The profile shows 120,000 or so clones, around 77% of them singletons. The chain carries TRBV30 and TRBJ1-5, with a weak D call TRBD1 (5 bases). Sequenced: PBMCs. The TCR originated in a man aged 18 to 29 in good health and CMV-seropositive. The CDR3 region is CAWSLGGRNNQPQHF. CDR3 DNA: TGTGCCTGGAGTTTGGGGGGACGGAACAATCAGCCCCAGCATTTT.